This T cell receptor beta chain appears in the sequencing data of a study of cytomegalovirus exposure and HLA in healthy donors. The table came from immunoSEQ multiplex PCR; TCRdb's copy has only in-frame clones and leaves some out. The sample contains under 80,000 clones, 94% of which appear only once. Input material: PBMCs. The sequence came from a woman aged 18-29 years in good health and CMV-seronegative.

This CDR3 reads CASSQDSSGGPPEQFF. CDR3 bases: TGCGCCAGCAGCCAAGATAGTAGCGGGGGGCCGCCTGAGCAGTTCTTC. The J gene is TRBJ2-1, the V gene TRBV4-1; 10 positions agree with TRBD2. The CDR3 length is 16 residues. V dropped 0 bases and J dropped 9; count of bases not matched to a gene: 8. Germline lookup yields CDR1 MGHRA and CDR2 YSYEKL.